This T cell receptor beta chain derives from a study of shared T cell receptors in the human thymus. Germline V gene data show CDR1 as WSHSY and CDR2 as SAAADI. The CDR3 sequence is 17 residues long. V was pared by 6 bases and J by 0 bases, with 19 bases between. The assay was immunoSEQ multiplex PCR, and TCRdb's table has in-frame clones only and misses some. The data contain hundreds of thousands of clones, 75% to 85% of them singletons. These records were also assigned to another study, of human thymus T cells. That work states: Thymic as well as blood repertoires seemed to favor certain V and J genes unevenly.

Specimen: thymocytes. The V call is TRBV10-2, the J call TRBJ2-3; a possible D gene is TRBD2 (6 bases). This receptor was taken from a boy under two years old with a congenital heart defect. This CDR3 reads CASSGASVDPSTDTQYF. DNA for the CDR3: TGCGCCAGCAGCGGGGCTAGCGTGGATCCTAGCACAGATACGCAGTATTTT.